The subject of this entry is one T cell receptor (beta chain). This specimen comes from a study of blood T cells in healthy people across ages. CDR1 and CDR2 (germline): LGHNA, YNFKEQ. The length of the CDR3 is 18 residues. V was pared by 5 bases and J by 0 bases, with 10 bases of the junction left unmatched. The use of a sample-barcoded 5' primer and a J-beta primer mix characterized a second PCR of roughly 6 to 11 cycles. Researchers report that each sample yielded at least 2.5 million CDR3-containing paired-end reads. Each CDR3 protein is one row after TCRdb ran MiXCR on the 5' RACE reads. The sample holds under 1,000,000 distinct CDR3 sequences, approximately 35% seen once.

The chain is built from TRBV4-2 and TRBJ2-6; 7 nucleotides match TRBD1. This clonotype was sampled from a man between 18 and 29 years old in good health. The source material was blood. The CDR3 here is CASSTLDRVPSGANVLTF. In DNA, the CDR3 is TGTGCCAGCAGCACCCTCGACAGGGTACCCTCTGGGGCCAACGTCCTGACTTTC.